The rows below give T cell receptor beta chains drawn from one sample of a study of cytomegalovirus exposure and HLA in healthy donors. TCRdb's table, derived via immunoSEQ multiplex PCR, lists solely in-frame clones and lacks some. The sample records some 200,000 clones, around nine tenths being singletons. Specimen: PBMCs. These TCRs come from a woman younger than 30 in good health and CMV-seronegative. CDR3s include the opening cysteine and the closing phenylalanine or tryptophan. D genes are given only for firm matches. Some rows have no size entry. The others give once, few or many, or a class for an expanded clone.

CDR3 protein: CASSFPQVPQETQYF; CDR3 DNA: TGCGCCAGCAGCTTCCCTCAGGTACCCCAAGAGACCCAGTACTTC; J gene: TRBJ2-5; D gene: NA; V gene: TRBV5-1; clone size: NA
CDR3 protein: CASIGTGRDTQYF; CDR3 DNA: TGCGCCAGCATAGGCACAGGGAGAGATACGCAGTATTTT; J gene: TRBJ2-3; D gene: NA; V gene: TRBV10-2; clone size: NA
CDR3 protein: CASSPTPRQGNTGELFF; CDR3 DNA: TGTGCCAGCAGCCCCACTCCCCGACAGGGGAACACCGGGGAGCTGTTTTTT; J gene: TRBJ2-2; D gene: TRBD1; V gene: TRBV7-3; clone size: NA
CDR3 protein: CASSFPGQDRGYTF; CDR3 DNA: TGTGCCAGCAGCTTCCCAGGACAGGATAGGGGCTACACCTTC; J gene: TRBJ1-2; D gene: TRBD1; V gene: TRBV5-5; clone size: few
CDR3 protein: CASSARDRETYEQYF; CDR3 DNA: TGTGCCAGCAGTGCCCGGGACAGGGAGACCTACGAGCAGTACTTC; J gene: TRBJ2-7; D gene: TRBD1; V gene: TRBV6-1; clone size: once
CDR3 protein: CASALDRAEAFF; CDR3 DNA: TGTGCCAGCGCGTTGGACAGGGCTGAAGCTTTCTTT; J gene: TRBJ1-1; D gene: TRBD1; V gene: TRBV5-5; clone size: few
CDR3 protein: CASSPKVGGGARINEQFF; CDR3 DNA: TGTGCCAGCAGCCCAAAGGTTGGCGGGGGCGCACGGATCAATGAGCAGTTCTTC; J gene: TRBJ2-1; D gene: NA; V gene: TRBV7-9; clone size: NA
CDR3 protein: CASSFWDRAYEQYF; CDR3 DNA: TGTGCCAGCAGCTTCTGGGACAGAGCCTACGAGCAGTACTTC; J gene: TRBJ2-7; D gene: TRBD1; V gene: TRBV7-8; clone size: NA
CDR3 protein: CASSLIGWGDNYGYTF; CDR3 DNA: TGTGCCAGCAGCTTAATTGGGTGGGGAGATAACTATGGCTACACCTTC; J gene: TRBJ1-2; D gene: NA; V gene: TRBV13; clone size: NA
CDR3 protein: CAKRGALHF; CDR3 DNA: TGTGCCAAACGGGGGGCCCTCCACTTT; J gene: TRBJ1-6; D gene: NA; V gene: TRBV10-3; clone size: NA
CDR3 protein: CASSSISLGAAENTEAFF; CDR3 DNA: TGCGCCAGCAGCTCGATCTCGTTGGGGGCGGCGGAGAACACTGAAGCTTTCTTT; J gene: TRBJ1-1; D gene: NA; V gene: TRBV5-1; clone size: NA
CDR3 protein: CAWATRSNQPQHF; CDR3 DNA: TGTGCCTGGGCTACCCGATCGAATCAGCCCCAGCATTTT; J gene: TRBJ1-5; D gene: NA; V gene: TRBV30; clone size: NA
CDR3 protein: CASMMGHSSYEQYF; CDR3 DNA: TGTGCCAGCATGATGGGACACAGCTCCTACGAGCAGTACTTC; J gene: TRBJ2-7; D gene: NA; V gene: TRBV2; clone size: NA
CDR3 protein: CASSFRPGTGAYEQYF; CDR3 DNA: TGTGCCAGCAGCTTCCGCCCAGGGACAGGCGCTTACGAGCAGTACTTC; J gene: TRBJ2-7; D gene: TRBD1; V gene: TRBV5-5; clone size: NA
CDR3 protein: CASFKLGGEKLFF; CDR3 DNA: TGTGCCAGCTTCAAACTAGGGGGTGAAAAACTGTTTTTT; J gene: TRBJ1-4; D gene: NA; V gene: TRBV2; clone size: NA
CDR3 protein: CAISSGQGAYEQYF; CDR3 DNA: TGTGCCATCAGCTCGGGACAGGGGGCCTACGAGCAGTACTTC; J gene: TRBJ2-7; D gene: TRBD1; V gene: TRBV10-3; clone size: NA
CDR3 protein: CASSAVGSGEFPYNEQFF; CDR3 DNA: TGTGCCAGCAGCGCGGTAGGTTCGGGGGAATTCCCCTACAATGAGCAGTTCTTC; J gene: TRBJ2-1; D gene: NA; V gene: TRBV9; clone size: NA
CDR3 protein: CASSQESIPGTEAFF; CDR3 DNA: TGCGCCAGCAGCCAAGAAAGCATCCCGGGCACTGAAGCTTTCTTT; J gene: TRBJ1-1; D gene: NA; V gene: TRBV4-3; clone size: NA
CDR3 protein: CAWSLPPGFAQYF; CDR3 DNA: TGTGCCTGGAGTCTGCCGCCGGGATTTGCCCAGTACTTC; J gene: TRBJ2-5; D gene: NA; V gene: TRBV30; clone size: few
CDR3 protein: CASSLYAGGSDTQYF; CDR3 DNA: TGCGCCAGCAGCTTGTACGCGGGGGGTTCCGATACGCAGTATTTT; J gene: TRBJ2-3; D gene: TRBD2; V gene: TRBV5-1; clone size: NA
CDR3 protein: CASRAPTGPASTEAFF; CDR3 DNA: TGCGCCAGCAGGGCCCCAACAGGGCCGGCGAGCACTGAAGCTTTCTTT; J gene: TRBJ1-1; D gene: NA; V gene: TRBV10-1; clone size: NA
CDR3 protein: CASRPRTSGRESTGELFF; CDR3 DNA: TGTGCAAGTCGCCCTCGGACTAGCGGGAGGGAGAGTACCGGGGAGCTGTTTTTT; J gene: TRBJ2-2; D gene: NA; V gene: TRBV12-2; clone size: NA
CDR3 protein: CASRGTGPYEQYF; CDR3 DNA: TGTGCCAGTAGGGGGACAGGTCCCTACGAGCAGTACTTC; J gene: TRBJ2-7; D gene: TRBD1; V gene: TRBV19; clone size: NA
CDR3 protein: CASSTPGGPGETQYF; CDR3 DNA: TGTGCCAGCAGTACACCGGGGGGCCCCGGGGAGACCCAGTACTTC; J gene: TRBJ2-5; D gene: NA; V gene: TRBV28; clone size: NA
CDR3 protein: CAWSGAGGQPQHF; CDR3 DNA: TGTGCCTGGAGTGGCGCCGGAGGTCAGCCCCAGCATTTT; J gene: TRBJ1-5; D gene: NA; V gene: TRBV30; clone size: NA